This TCR beta chain was found in a study of vaccination and CD4 T cells after COVID-19. Study at large: Convalescent individuals numbered four females and six males, two being Hispanic. Study-level findings and limits: This study had few convalescent patients and no early post-infection samples.

A word on this clonotype: Antigen unknown.

Treatment here: roughly nine-day PBMC culture with coronavirus spike peptide pools or control peptides (ViraFEST assay). Sequencing of cultured CD4+ T cell DNA used the Oncomine TCR Beta short-read assay. Each CDR3 protein is one row after TCRdb ran MiXCR on the PCR reads. The table includes about 13,000 distinct CDR3 sequences, less than 35% detected once. Germline V gene data show CDR1 as SGHRS and CDR2 as YFSETQ. The CDR3 is 15 residues long. The germline V and J ends were trimmed by 0 bases and 4 bases, with 11 bases remaining between them. The material sequenced was CD4+ T cells from blood, cultured in vitro, taken before SARS-CoV-2 vaccination. This receptor was obtained from a human donor who received a COVID-19 vaccine. The rearrangement links TRBV5-1 to TRBJ1-3; D unclear. The CDR3 loop reads CASSLGLGRGNTIYF. The CDR3 coding sequence is TGCGCCAGCAGCTTGGGGCTGGGGAGAGGAAACACCATATATTTT.